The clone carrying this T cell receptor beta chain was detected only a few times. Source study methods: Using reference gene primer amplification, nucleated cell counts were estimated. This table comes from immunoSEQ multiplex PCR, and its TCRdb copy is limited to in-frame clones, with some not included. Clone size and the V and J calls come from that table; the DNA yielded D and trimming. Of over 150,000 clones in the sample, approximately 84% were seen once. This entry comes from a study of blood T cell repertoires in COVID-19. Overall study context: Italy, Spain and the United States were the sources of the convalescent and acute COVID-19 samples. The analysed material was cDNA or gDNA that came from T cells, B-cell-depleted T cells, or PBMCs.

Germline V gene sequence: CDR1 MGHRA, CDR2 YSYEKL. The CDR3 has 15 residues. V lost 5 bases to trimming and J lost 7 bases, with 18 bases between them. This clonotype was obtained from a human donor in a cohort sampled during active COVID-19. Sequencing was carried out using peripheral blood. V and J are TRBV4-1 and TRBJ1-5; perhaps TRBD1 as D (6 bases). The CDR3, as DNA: TGCGCCAGCAGCACCCGAACAGGGCGAGACCAGCCCCAGCATTTT. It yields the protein CASSTRTGRDQPQHF.